The following is a TCR beta chain sequence with its context. This clone showed up just once. It lacks a known antigen. Base qualities are not provided; no much larger clone lies one nucleotide away. The CDR3 regions of human TCRbeta chains were analyzed by immunosequencing. As for how the authors treated the data: Repertoire TCRs were checked for matches against a reference library of SARS-CoV-2-specific TCRs that had been generated using the MIRA antigen-specificity platform. Breadth meant the fraction of unique TCRs that were SARS-CoV-2-associated, whereas depth meant the fraction of total T cells that were SARS-CoV-2-associated. Using the MIRA data, every spike-specific TCR was mapped to the spike region that the TCR reacted to and assigned to either a CD4 or a CD8 class. Log10-transformed breadth and depth values were compared by one-way ANOVA with Sidak's multiple comparisons tests. TCRdb provides this immuneACCESS table in a form limited to in-frame rearrangements. Some clones are lacking; in checked studies, under half of them reflect an unresolved V gene, and why the rest are absent is not known. The V and J calls and clone size come from that table; D and trimming were worked out from the DNA. The sample includes more than 150,000 clones, with approximately 90% observed a single time. The ten largest clones add up to 5% to 7% of the sample.

The data belong to a study of T cell responses to AZD1222 COVID-19 vaccine (dated by TCRdb to about 2021). Study-level background: AZD1222 recipients whose second dose came at about 4 weeks and those whose second dose came at about 12 weeks were combined into one group, since spike-specific TCR depth and breadth did not differ between the two schedules. A total of 230 to 250 trial participants underwent TCR sequencing, of whom some 210 received two doses of AZD1222 and about 26 received two doses of the MenACWY control vaccine. Trial participants were enrolled by age into 18-55, 56-69 and 70-plus year subgroups, with about 150, 28 and 57 TCR-sequenced participants respectively. Findings and caveats that apply to the study as a whole: No day 14 peak-response samples were available, so repertoires were characterized only after the peak T cell response. The 56-69-year group was small, and its depth increase did not reach significance, likely because of low power. Participants were mostly white British and included more females than males, and it was suggested by the authors that clonal diversity may have been underestimated. After two AZD1222 doses, spike-specific TCR breadth and depth were significantly higher than at day 0 and than in MenACWY recipients. Reportedly, close to half of the unique spike-specific TCRs recognized epitopes lying outside the regions that are mutated in the B.1.351 and B.1.1.7 variants. The whole spike protein was spanned by vaccine-associated CD4 TCRs, and dominant responses were seen in regions 160-218 and 743-854. Conclusions about previously exposed vaccinees were limited because only six or seven AZD1222 recipients were SARS-CoV-2 seropositive at baseline.

Read against the paper, the sample's time point label means: baseline before first vaccination. Vaccinee samples came from UK trials COV001 and COV002, including a single-blind randomized controlled phase 2/3 trial of AZD1222 (ChAdOx1 nCoV-19) in healthy adults. Trial participant PBMC samples were collected at day 0 and day 28 after the second dose for TCRbeta chain sequencing. The source is an adult in good health. The sequenced sample was peripheral blood, obtained on day 0 of AZD1222 vaccination.

The CDR3 sequence is CASSLLGFRDSGSNEQFF. The DNA is as follows: TGTGCCAGCAGCCTATTGGGGTTCCGGGACTCCGGGTCCAATGAGCAGTTCTTC. Recombination linked TRBV5-6 to TRBJ2-1, with TRBD2 tentatively as D gene (6 bases match). The CDR3 contains 18 residues, cysteine and phenylalanine counted. The read is trimmed to its CDR3 DNA, 54 bases read in frame from base 1. CDR1 and CDR2 are drawn from the germline V gene: SGHDT, YYEEEE. The trim is 4 bases for V and 6 bases for J, with a gap of 26 bases between the germline ends.